The 8 T cell receptor beta chains in this list originate from one sample, sequenced in a study of cytomegalovirus exposure and HLA in healthy donors. This PCR relied on a set of 60 Vbeta primers and 13 Jbeta primers. Profiled with immunoSEQ multiplex PCR; TCRdb holds only in-frame clones, not every one. The data contain about 120,000 clones, 75% of them singletons. Source material: PBMCs. The receptors derive from a woman between 40 and 50 years old in good health and CMV-seropositive.

The V and J genes are TRBV5-1 and TRBJ1-1; TRBD1 might be the D (6 bases). Germline V gene sequence: CDR1 SGHRS, CDR2 YFSETQ. V was pared by 2 bases and J by 5 bases, with 13 bases between. This CDR3 comprises 14 residues. DNA of the CDR3: TGCGCCAGCAGCTTTTCAGGGGAGCAAACTGAAGCTTTCTTT. It codes for CASSFSGEQTEAFF.

The genes are TRBV5-6 and TRBJ2-7; possibly TRBD1 for D (6 bases). V dropped 3 bases and J dropped 5 bases, with 15 bases sitting between them. This CDR3 has 14 amino acids. CDR1 is SGHDT, CDR2 YYEEEE, per germline. CDR3: CASSSRDTDHEQYF. The CDR3 DNA reads as TGTGCCAGCAGCTCCCGGGACACGGACCACGAGCAGTACTTC.

The CDR3 bases are TGTGCCAGCAGCTTAGATTTTGTCAGGGGAAACACTGAAGCTTTCTTT. Encoded protein: CASSLDFVRGNTEAFF. This sequence joins TRBV7-2 and TRBJ1-1; D is possibly TRBD1 (6 bases). Between the trimmed V and J ends, which lost 1 base and 2 bases, there was a span of 14 bases. The CDR3 totals 16 residues. Germline V lookup: CDR1 SGHTA, CDR2 FQGNSA.

This clone was seen only once. The genes are TRBV5-1 and TRBJ2-5; perhaps TRBD1 as D (6 bases). This CDR3 is 12 amino acids long. The V and J ends lost 6 bases and 4 bases respectively, with 10 bases between them. Germline V gene lookup returns CDR1 SGHRS and CDR2 YFSETQ. CDR3 loop: CASTGQTETQYF. CDR3 in DNA: TGCGCCAGCACTGGACAGACAGAGACCCAGTACTTC.

The CDR3 sequence: CASSQDRRGSTDTQYF. DNA for the CDR3: TGTGCCAGCAGCCAAGATAGGCGGGGTAGCACAGATACGCAGTATTTT. The chain links TRBV4-2 to TRBJ2-3, with a weak D call TRBD2 (6 bases). The germline V and J ends were trimmed by 0 bases and 0 bases, with 10 bases remaining between them. Germline CDR1 and CDR2: LGHNA and YNFKEQ. The CDR3 loop spans 16 amino acids.

CDR3 in DNA: TGTGCCAGCAGCCAAGATCGGGCAGGGGGCCAAGCTTTCTTT. It codes for CASSQDRAGGQAFF. The chain couples TRBV14 to TRBJ1-1; 8 nucleotides agree with TRBD1. The CDR3 totals 14 residues. CDR1 and CDR2 (germline): SGHDN, FVKESK. After removal of 0 bases from V and 9 bases from J, the junction contained 6 bases not matched to a gene.

The chain couples TRBV27 to TRBJ1-6, with no clear D. The CDR3 is made up of 14 amino acids. V gave up 5 bases and J gave up 4 bases, with 9 bases separating them. Germline-derived CDR1 and CDR2 are MNHEY and SMNVEV (reference sequence). The CDR3 spells CASSPTVYNSPLHF. The CDR3 DNA is TGTGCCAGCAGTCCAACAGTGTATAATTCACCCCTCCACTTT.

This clone was observed a few times. The V call is TRBV28, the J call TRBJ2-7; 10 bases line up with TRBD1. This CDR3 is built from 16 residues. The V gene's germline CDR1 is MDHEN and CDR2 SYDVKM. V was clipped by 5 bases and J by 3 bases; unmatched bases: 10. CDR3 region: CASSINLGQGVYEQYF. In DNA, the CDR3 is TGTGCCAGCAGTATAAACCTTGGACAGGGGGTCTACGAGCAGTACTTC.